Below, one TCR beta chain is given with its context. What this receptor recognizes is not known. No base qualities exist here, and no much larger clone lies one base off it. TCRbeta CDR3 regions were amplified from genomic DNA using the immunoSEQ Assay, a bias-controlled multiplex PCR. The published analysis was carried out like this. The number of nucleated cells in each sample was estimated from the amplification of reference gene primers within the assay. To quantify the absolute abundance of each unique TCRbeta CDR3 rearrangement, sequence reads were collapsed and filtered. For each sample, productive Simpson clonality was calculated by taking the square root of Simpson's diversity index across productive rearrangements. This immuneACCESS table, as held by TCRdb, lists in-frame sequences with V and J called but not all clones. Of the missing ones, under half trace to an unresolved V gene in checked studies; the others have no known cause. Clone size and V and J calls were adopted from that table, with D and trimming inferred from the DNA. The table for this sample lists about 76,000 clones; around four fifths of them were counted only once. Of the sample, approximately 25% falls within the top ten clones.

This record comes from a study of blood T cell repertoires in COVID-19 (dated by TCRdb to the early 2020s). Describing the broader study: Samples covering the acute and convalescent phases of COVID-19 were provided by collaborators in the United States, Italy and Spain. The repertoires were made available in a free public database intended to serve as a resource for research on the immune response to SARS-CoV-2. The material from the prospective study consisted of cDNA or gDNA derived from T cells, B-cell-depleted T cells, or PBMCs. The samples were drawn from two sources: the first 160 participants of the ongoing ImmuneRACE study, and 1,000 to 1,500 subjects contributed by 6 global collaborators. Deeply sampled blood TCRbeta repertoires from subjects exposed to, actively infected with, or recovered from COVID-19 were included in the dataset. Where available, HLA class I and class II types were taken from metadata supplied by the sample provider and were not determined by assay-based typing. The sample metadata nearly always contained a de-identified subject ID, COVID-19 status, age in years and sex.

Each collaborating institution followed its own protocols to collect whole blood in K2EDTA tubes. For TCRbeta analysis, collaborators shipped samples in one of three forms: frozen whole blood, isolated PBMCs, or DNA extracted from either of those sample types. Findings and caveats that apply to the study as a whole: How much clinical and demographic metadata was included differed by source and by participant, and the metadata was provided uncurated.

Including the terminal cysteine and phenylalanine, the CDR3 comprises 14 residues. Of the read, only the CDR3 DNA is kept; its 42 bases are in frame from base 1. V loses 2 bases of germline sequence and J loses 5 bases, and the interval between the two ends is 12 bases. CDR1 and CDR2 (SGHTA, FQGNSA) derive from the germline V gene. The source material was peripheral blood. Rearrangement joined TRBV7-2 to TRBJ2-5; 6 matching bases give a weak D call of TRBD2. The TCR comes from a human donor in a cohort sampled during active COVID-19. The CDR3 has the sequence CASSLYLSGETQYF. The sequenced DNA is TGTGCCAGCAGCTTATATCTTAGCGGTGAGACCCAGTACTTC.